A selection of T cell receptor beta chains follows, all from one sample in a study of cytotoxic CD8 clonotypes in ibrutinib-treated CLL. Sequencing used immunoSEQ multiplex PCR; TCRdb keeps in-frame clones, though not all of them. Among about 150,000 clones listed, around three quarters were seen once. The sequences come from PBMCs, collected after 12 months of ibrutinib treatment. These receptors were taken from a human donor with chronic lymphocytic leukemia. Each CDR3 is given with its conserved first and last residue. The D gene is left open where the match is weak. Size tells how often a clone was seen (once, few, many) or the class of an expanded clone, and some rows leave it out.

d_gene,j_gene,v_gene,abundance,CDR3aa
-,TRBJ2-5,TRBV5-1,-,CASSLRTNQETQYF
TRBD2,TRBJ2-5,TRBV10-3,-,CAISEMGSGGTQYF
-,TRBJ2-1,TRBV30,-,CAWSPGTLEGYNEQFF
-,TRBJ2-7,TRBV7-6,-,CASSGAGTSYEQYF
-,TRBJ1-4,TRBV6-6,-,CASSSTRAPNEKLFF
-,TRBJ1-2,TRBV4-3,-,CASSQEAGGEGYTF
-,TRBJ2-7,TRBV15,-,CATSGFSTGLSSYEQYF
-,TRBJ2-7,TRBV4-2,-,CASSQERFYEQYF
TRBD2,TRBJ2-3,TRBV27,-,CASSLIAGGGGTQYF
-,TRBJ2-3,TRBV11-2,-,CASSEGLNTQYF
TRBD2,TRBJ2-3,TRBV30,-,CARKRESSSTDTQYF
-,TRBJ2-7,TRBV28,-,CASNSRTGRDF
-,TRBJ1-3,TRBV30,few,CAWSVQRVTNTIYF
-,TRBJ1-4,TRBV18,once,CASSPSGGINEKLFF
-,TRBJ2-1,TRBV5-1,-,CASSPNPGEGSYNEQFF
-,TRBJ1-5,TRBV7-2,few,CASTRDTNQPQHF
TRBD2,TRBJ2-3,TRBV9,-,CASSTRTSGTDTQYF
-,TRBJ1-6,TRBV10-2,-,CASSDGSPLHF
-,TRBJ2-4,TRBV6-5,-,CASSSHSLNIQYF
-,TRBJ1-1,TRBV20-1,-,CSASGGIEAFF
TRBD2,TRBJ2-1,TRBV5-1,-,CASSLVPSGANEQFF
-,TRBJ2-7,TRBV15,-,CATSRVGTTSYEQYF
-,TRBJ2-7,TRBV6-5,-,CASSSRGPVTYEQYF
-,TRBJ2-1,TRBV7-9,-,CASSFRGQSSYNEQFF
-,TRBJ1-3,TRBV7-2,-,CASSSFGAGNTIYF
TRBD2,TRBJ2-7,TRBV27,-,CASSAASGRGYEQYF
-,TRBJ2-5,TRBV11-2,-,CASSSQGYAETQYF
-,TRBJ2-5,TRBV30,-,CAWSFDPRGQETQYF
-,TRBJ1-2,TRBV6-5,-,CASSYSRDGYTF
-,TRBJ1-5,TRBV10-3,-,CAISGGQTQPQHF
-,TRBJ2-6,TRBV5-1,-,CASGAPGLIGSGANVLTF
TRBD2,TRBJ2-5,TRBV5-1,few,CASSLTSGKETQYF
TRBD2,TRBJ2-1,TRBV9,-,CASSVGAGASNEQFF
-,TRBJ2-3,TRBV5-1,-,CASSLVQGGDTQYF
TRBD2,TRBJ2-5,TRBV18,-,CASSLNSAGDGETQYF
-,TRBJ2-3,TRBV18,-,CASSPPTSGSTQYF
-,TRBJ1-5,TRBV4-2,-,CASSQVIGLGGAQPQHF
TRBD2,TRBJ2-3,TRBV5-4,-,CASSSGLGTALDTQYF
-,TRBJ2-7,TRBV7-9,-,CASSLAEPYEQYF
-,TRBJ1-1,TRBV29-1,-,CSGGRTLSTEAFF
TRBD2,TRBJ2-1,TRBV11-1,once,CASRARLAGREQFF
TRBD2,TRBJ2-5,TRBV7-2,-,CASSWGLAGGETQYF
TRBD2,TRBJ2-1,TRBV11-2,-,CASSSSGSSYNEQFF
TRBD2,TRBJ2-1,TRBV27,-,CASSWREGQEQFF
-,TRBJ2-2,TRBV11-3,-,CASSRTFKNTGELFF
-,TRBJ2-7,TRBV7-9,-,CASSSPGIPYEQYF
-,TRBJ1-3,TRBV23-1,-,CASSHQRGTGNTIYF
TRBD1,TRBJ1-1,TRBV5-1,-,CASSPGQGARMNTEAFF
-,TRBJ1-4,TRBV4-2,-,CASSQERGLNGQEKLFF
-,TRBJ2-5,TRBV11-3,-,CASSLGRGRETQYF
TRBD2,TRBJ2-1,TRBV30,-,CAWTGGSGRFANEQFF
-,TRBJ2-1,TRBV6-6,-,CASSYSIESNEQFF
TRBD1,TRBJ1-2,TRBV30,-,CAWSETEGAWYGYTF
TRBD1,TRBJ1-2,TRBV7-2,-,CASSLDWTGGASYGYTF